The rows below give T cell receptor beta chains drawn from one sample of a study of blood T cell repertoires in COVID-19. The method was immunoSEQ multiplex PCR; TCRdb's version includes in-frame clones alone and lacks a portion of them. This sample yields some 250,000 clones, of which about nine tenths are seen a single time; 7.2% belongs to the top ten. Sequenced material: peripheral blood. The receptors were sampled from a man aged 60 to 69 who had recovered from COVID-19. Both conserved end residues are part of each CDR3. A D gene is named only where the DNA matches it firmly. Clone size appears in some rows only: once, few, many, or a class for an expanded clone.

abundance: .; v_gene: TRBV6-5; j_gene: TRBJ2-7; d_gene: TRBD2; CDR3nt: TGTGCCAGCAGCCTCGTAGCGGGGGACGAGCAGTACTTC; CDR3aa: CASSLVAGDEQYF
abundance: .; v_gene: TRBV14; j_gene: TRBJ2-7; d_gene: TRBD1; CDR3nt: TGTGCCAGCAGCCGGGGACAGGCTAGCTCCTACGAGCAGTACTTC; CDR3aa: CASSRGQASSYEQYF
abundance: .; v_gene: TRBV11-2; j_gene: TRBJ1-4; d_gene: TRBD1; CDR3nt: TGTGCCAGCAGCTTAACTACAGGGGGGTCAACTAATGAAAAACTGTTTTTT; CDR3aa: CASSLTTGGSTNEKLFF
abundance: .; v_gene: TRBV20-1; j_gene: TRBJ1-5; d_gene: TRBD1; CDR3nt: TGCAGTGCTAGTACGGACAGGGGTGGACAGCCCCAGCATTTT; CDR3aa: CSASTDRGGQPQHF
abundance: .; v_gene: TRBV30; j_gene: TRBJ2-3; d_gene: TRBD1; CDR3nt: TGTGCCTGGAGAAGTCAGGGGGCCGGAACAGATACGCAGTATTTT; CDR3aa: CAWRSQGAGTDTQYF
abundance: .; v_gene: TRBV29-1; j_gene: TRBJ1-1; d_gene: TRBD1; CDR3nt: TGCAGCGTTTACAGGGGTTCGCGCACTGAAGCTTTCTTT; CDR3aa: CSVYRGSRTEAFF
abundance: once; v_gene: TRBV29-1; j_gene: TRBJ1-1; d_gene: TRBD1; CDR3nt: TGCAGCGTGGACAGGATAGGCGGCACTGAAGCTTTCTTT; CDR3aa: CSVDRIGGTEAFF
abundance: .; v_gene: TRBV5-8; j_gene: TRBJ2-2; d_gene: .; CDR3nt: TGTGCCAGCAGCTTGTTAGGGGGCACCGGGGAGCTGTTTTTT; CDR3aa: CASSLLGGTGELFF
abundance: .; v_gene: TRBV9; j_gene: TRBJ2-7; d_gene: TRBD1; CDR3nt: TGTGCCAGCAGCGTTCAGGGGGAGTCCTACGAGCAGTACTTC; CDR3aa: CASSVQGESYEQYF
abundance: .; v_gene: TRBV5-1; j_gene: TRBJ2-6; d_gene: .; CDR3nt: TGCGCCAGCAGCTTGGTTTGGACAGATGGGGCCAACGTCCTGACTTTC; CDR3aa: CASSLVWTDGANVLTF
abundance: .; v_gene: TRBV5-1; j_gene: TRBJ1-2; d_gene: .; CDR3nt: TGCGCCAGCAGCCCCGGGGAGGGGAACTATGGCTACACCTTC; CDR3aa: CASSPGEGNYGYTF
abundance: .; v_gene: TRBV7-8; j_gene: TRBJ2-1; d_gene: .; CDR3nt: TGTGCCAGCAGCTCTCTGGGCAGGGACAATGAGCAGTTCTTC; CDR3aa: CASSSLGRDNEQFF
abundance: .; v_gene: TRBV9; j_gene: TRBJ1-1; d_gene: .; CDR3nt: TGTGCCAGCAGCGTAGCCGACAGGAACGATCTTGGGCGGACTGAAGCTTTCTTT; CDR3aa: CASSVADRNDLGRTEAFF
abundance: .; v_gene: TRBV5-6; j_gene: TRBJ2-7; d_gene: .; CDR3nt: TGTGCCAGCAGCTTTGGACAGCCTTACGAGCAGTACTTC; CDR3aa: CASSFGQPYEQYF
abundance: .; v_gene: TRBV11-2; j_gene: TRBJ1-2; d_gene: .; CDR3nt: TGTGCCAGCAGCCCTCCGGGGAGTGGAGGTGTCTATGGCTACACCTTC; CDR3aa: CASSPPGSGGVYGYTF
abundance: .; v_gene: TRBV7-2; j_gene: TRBJ1-2; d_gene: TRBD1; CDR3nt: TGTGCCAGCAGCGGACCGGGACAGGGGGCGCGAGGTGGTGGCTACACCTTC; CDR3aa: CASSGPGQGARGGGYTF
abundance: .; v_gene: TRBV10-1; j_gene: TRBJ2-4; d_gene: .; CDR3nt: TGCGCCAGCAGCCCAGGGATAGCCAAAAACATTCAGTACTTC; CDR3aa: CASSPGIAKNIQYF
abundance: .; v_gene: TRBV13; j_gene: TRBJ2-5; d_gene: TRBD1; CDR3nt: TGTGCCAGCAGCTTGCGCCGACAGGGATCGGGGACCCAGTACTTC; CDR3aa: CASSLRRQGSGTQYF
abundance: .; v_gene: TRBV9; j_gene: TRBJ2-3; d_gene: TRBD2; CDR3nt: TGTGCCGCCGGGAGCGGGGGGGTAACTGATACGCAGTATTTT; CDR3aa: CAAGSGGVTDTQYF
abundance: .; v_gene: TRBV11-2; j_gene: TRBJ1-6; d_gene: .; CDR3nt: TGTGCCAGCAGCCGGTTGAGTTCACCCCTCCACTTT; CDR3aa: CASSRLSSPLHF
abundance: many; v_gene: TRBV28; j_gene: TRBJ1-1; d_gene: .; CDR3nt: TGTGCCAGCAGTTTGATACAGGGAAACACTGAAGCTTTCTTT; CDR3aa: CASSLIQGNTEAFF
abundance: .; v_gene: TRBV11-2; j_gene: TRBJ1-2; d_gene: .; CDR3nt: TGTGCCAGCAGCTTAGTGACAGATGGCTACACCTTC; CDR3aa: CASSLVTDGYTF
abundance: once; v_gene: TRBV20-1; j_gene: TRBJ2-5; d_gene: .; CDR3nt: TGCAGTGCTAGTCGACCTCTGGGCAGGCAAGAGACCCAGTACTTC; CDR3aa: CSASRPLGRQETQYF
abundance: .; v_gene: TRBV29-1; j_gene: TRBJ2-2; d_gene: .; CDR3nt: TGCAGCGTCTACAGGGATACGAACACCGGGGAGCTGTTTTTT; CDR3aa: CSVYRDTNTGELFF
abundance: .; v_gene: TRBV7-9; j_gene: TRBJ2-3; d_gene: TRBD2; CDR3nt: TGTGCCAGCAGTTCAAGCGGGAACACAGATACGCAGTATTTT; CDR3aa: CASSSSGNTDTQYF
abundance: few; v_gene: TRBV5-6; j_gene: TRBJ2-5; d_gene: TRBD2; CDR3nt: TGTGCCAGCAGCGACGAGGGGAGGGGCTGGTCGGCTTATCATGAGACCCAGTACTTC; CDR3aa: CASSDEGRGWSAYHETQYF
abundance: .; v_gene: TRBV30; j_gene: TRBJ1-2; d_gene: TRBD1; CDR3nt: TGTGCCTGGAGCCTGGAACAGGGGACCAACTATGGCTACACCTTC; CDR3aa: CAWSLEQGTNYGYTF
abundance: .; v_gene: TRBV2; j_gene: TRBJ1-1; d_gene: TRBD1; CDR3nt: TGTGCCAGCAGTGCAGACAGGGGGCCTTTGAACACTGAAGCTTTCTTT; CDR3aa: CASSADRGPLNTEAFF
abundance: .; v_gene: TRBV6-5; j_gene: TRBJ1-4; d_gene: .; CDR3nt: TGTGCCAGCAGTTATGTGGGGGGGGAAAAACTGTTTTTT; CDR3aa: CASSYVGGEKLFF
abundance: once; v_gene: TRBV12-5; j_gene: TRBJ2-3; d_gene: TRBD1; CDR3nt: TGTGCTAGTGGTTTGGGACAGGGGGCTAGCGATACGCAGTATTTT; CDR3aa: CASGLGQGASDTQYF
abundance: .; v_gene: TRBV10-3; j_gene: TRBJ2-7; d_gene: .; CDR3nt: TGTGCCATCAGTGGACTTTACAGGGAATGCTCCTACGAGCAGTACTTC; CDR3aa: CAISGLYRECSYEQYF
abundance: .; v_gene: TRBV28; j_gene: TRBJ1-4; d_gene: .; CDR3nt: TGTGCCACCGGGGGGGCCAAAGGAGGTGAAAAACTGTTTTTT; CDR3aa: CATGGAKGGEKLFF
abundance: .; v_gene: TRBV18; j_gene: TRBJ2-3; d_gene: TRBD2; CDR3nt: TGTGCCAGCTCACCAACTAGCGGGGGGTCTCACCCAACGCAGTATTTT; CDR3aa: CASSPTSGGSHPTQYF
abundance: .; v_gene: TRBV9; j_gene: TRBJ2-2; d_gene: .; CDR3nt: TGTGCCAGCAGCGTAGGTCTAGCTGTCACTTCTAACACCGGGGAGCTGTTTTTT; CDR3aa: CASSVGLAVTSNTGELFF
abundance: .; v_gene: TRBV19; j_gene: TRBJ1-2; d_gene: TRBD1; CDR3nt: TGTGCCAGTAGTATCGGGACAGGTACTAACTATGGCTACACCTTC; CDR3aa: CASSIGTGTNYGYTF
abundance: .; v_gene: TRBV5-5; j_gene: TRBJ2-2; d_gene: .; CDR3nt: TGTGCCAGCAGCTTGGCCAGTAAACTAGGAGTAGGGGAGCTGTTTTTT; CDR3aa: CASSLASKLGVGELFF
abundance: .; v_gene: TRBV5-1; j_gene: TRBJ2-7; d_gene: TRBD1; CDR3nt: TGCGCCAGCAGCTTGGTAGGGGGCAACGACGAGCAGTACTTC; CDR3aa: CASSLVGGNDEQYF
abundance: .; v_gene: TRBV27; j_gene: TRBJ1-5; d_gene: .; CDR3nt: TGTGCCAGCAGTCCCGAAGGGGTTCAGCCCCAGCATTTT; CDR3aa: CASSPEGVQPQHF
abundance: once; v_gene: TRBV18; j_gene: TRBJ2-7; d_gene: .; CDR3nt: TGTGCCAGCTCACCCTTCCCGGGAAGGGCCAACGAGCAGTACTTC; CDR3aa: CASSPFPGRANEQYF
abundance: .; v_gene: TRBV19; j_gene: TRBJ2-3; d_gene: TRBD1; CDR3nt: TGTGCCAGTACCCGGACAGGGGGAACAGATACGCAGTATTTT; CDR3aa: CASTRTGGTDTQYF
abundance: .; v_gene: TRBV2; j_gene: TRBJ2-3; d_gene: .; CDR3nt: TGTGCCAGCAAGTACGGTGTCGGCACAGATACGCAGTATTTT; CDR3aa: CASKYGVGTDTQYF
abundance: once; v_gene: TRBV27; j_gene: TRBJ1-1; d_gene: TRBD1; CDR3nt: TGTGCCAGCAAACAGGGGGCGCGGATGAACACTGAAGCTTTCTTT; CDR3aa: CASKQGARMNTEAFF
abundance: .; v_gene: TRBV6-5; j_gene: TRBJ1-2; d_gene: .; CDR3nt: TGTGCCAGCAGTTACTCGAACGCGCGCAGGGCTGTTGGCTACACCTTC; CDR3aa: CASSYSNARRAVGYTF
abundance: .; v_gene: TRBV7-8; j_gene: TRBJ2-1; d_gene: TRBD1; CDR3nt: TGTGCCAGCAGCGCGGTATGGGACAGATCAAACAATGAGCAGTTCTTC; CDR3aa: CASSAVWDRSNNEQFF
abundance: .; v_gene: TRBV5-6; j_gene: TRBJ1-2; d_gene: TRBD1; CDR3nt: TGTGCCAGCAGCTTCCGGGACAGGGGTAACTATGGCTACACCTTC; CDR3aa: CASSFRDRGNYGYTF
abundance: .; v_gene: TRBV5-1; j_gene: TRBJ1-1; d_gene: TRBD1; CDR3nt: TGCGCCAGCAGCCGCGGGGGACAGGCCAACACTGAAGCTTTCTTT; CDR3aa: CASSRGGQANTEAFF
abundance: .; v_gene: TRBV28; j_gene: TRBJ2-1; d_gene: .; CDR3nt: TGTGCCAGCAGTTTACGTCAAGCGCGAGGACAGTTCTTC; CDR3aa: CASSLRQARGQFF
abundance: .; v_gene: TRBV6-6; j_gene: TRBJ1-2; d_gene: TRBD1; CDR3nt: TGTGCCAGCAGCTCCGTGGACAGGGCCAACTATGGCTACACCTTC; CDR3aa: CASSSVDRANYGYTF
abundance: .; v_gene: TRBV6-6; j_gene: TRBJ2-7; d_gene: .; CDR3nt: TGTGCCAGCAGGGCCGAAACGCCAGGTGCCGAGCAGTACTTC; CDR3aa: CASRAETPGAEQYF
abundance: .; v_gene: TRBV6-5; j_gene: TRBJ1-2; d_gene: .; CDR3nt: TGTGCCAGCAGTTACTATCGCGGGGGGGGTCATGGCTACACCTTC; CDR3aa: CASSYYRGGGHGYTF
abundance: once; v_gene: TRBV5-5; j_gene: TRBJ1-3; d_gene: .; CDR3nt: TGTGCCAGCAGCTTCCAGGGATTGGCTGGAAACACCATATATTTT; CDR3aa: CASSFQGLAGNTIYF
abundance: .; v_gene: TRBV19; j_gene: TRBJ2-2; d_gene: TRBD1; CDR3nt: TGTGCCAGTACCCGGGACAGGGGGTACACCGGGGAGCTGTTTTTT; CDR3aa: CASTRDRGYTGELFF
abundance: .; v_gene: TRBV3-1/TRBV3-2; j_gene: TRBJ2-3; d_gene: .; CDR3nt: TGTGCCAGCAGCCGCCAATCCGGGAGCACAGATACGCAGTATTTT; CDR3aa: CASSRQSGSTDTQYF
abundance: .; v_gene: TRBV28; j_gene: TRBJ1-4; d_gene: TRBD1; CDR3nt: TGTGCCAGCAACAGGGGGCAAAATGAAAAACTGTTTTTT; CDR3aa: CASNRGQNEKLFF
abundance: few; v_gene: TRBV6-1; j_gene: TRBJ2-1; d_gene: TRBD2; CDR3nt: TGTGCCAGCAGTGAAGTCCCGGGGACTATGACTAACAATGAGCAGTTCTTC; CDR3aa: CASSEVPGTMTNNEQFF